This is a list of T cell receptor beta chains from one sample in a study of T-cell reconstitution after alpha-beta-depleted transplantation in children. TCRdb re-called the PCR reads with MiXCR, one entry per CDR3 protein. The repertoire holds a few hundred thousand distinct CDR3 sequences, with under 20% as singletons. This specimen consisted of PBMCs, mostly from graft donor cells, obtained 360 days after TCRalphabeta/CD19-depleted stem cell transplant. The source of these receptors is a boy under two years old who had a stem cell transplant for Wiskott-Aldrich syndrome, so the T cells may come from the graft donor. Both conserved end residues are part of each CDR3. D genes are given only for firm matches. Clone sizes are given selectively: once, few, many, or a class where the clone is expanded.

>TRBJ2-7|few|NA|TRBV27
TGTGCCAGCAGTTTATCCCCCGCTATAAAGCAGTACTTC
CASSLSPAIKQYF
>TRBJ2-1|few|TRBD1|TRBV12-3/TRBV12-4
TGTGCCAGCAGTTTAGGGACAGGGCTTGTTGGTGAGCAGTTCTTC
CASSLGTGLVGEQFF
>TRBJ2-5|NA|TRBD2|TRBV5-4
TGTGCCAGCAGCTCCCGGGGGGGAGCAGAGACCCAGTACTTC
CASSSRGGAETQYF
>TRBJ2-7|NA|TRBD1|TRBV5-1
TGCGCCAGCAGCTTACTAACAGGGGAGTCGGTCTACGAGCAGTACTTC
CASSLLTGESVYEQYF
>TRBJ2-7|few|TRBD2|TRBV10-3
TGTGCCATTGGGGGACGGGGGGCCTACGAGCAGTACTTC
CAIGGRGAYEQYF
>TRBJ2-7|few|NA|TRBV6-5
TGTGCCAGCAGGGGAGGGGGCATAGGGGCCTACGAGCAGTACTTC
CASRGGGIGAYEQYF
>TRBJ2-1|NA|NA|TRBV10-3
TGTGCCATCAGTGACAGAAAGGACAATGAGCAGTTCTTC
CAISDRKDNEQFF
>TRBJ2-2|few|TRBD2|TRBV11-1
TGTGCCAGCAGCCTACCCACAGCGGGAGGCTCGAACACCGGGGAGCTGTTTTTT
CASSLPTAGGSNTGELFF
>TRBJ1-4|NA|NA|TRBV5-1
TGCGCCAGCAGTGGATCAGGGTTTGAAAAACTGTTTTTT
CASSGSGFEKLFF
>TRBJ2-4|few|TRBD1|TRBV20-1
TGCAGTGCAGGGACAGGGGGAGACATTCAGTACTTC
CSAGTGGDIQYF
>TRBJ2-7|NA|TRBD2|TRBV29-1
TGCAGCGTTGAGGGTTCCGTCAGCGGGACCTACGAGCAGTACTTC
CSVEGSVSGTYEQYF
>TRBJ2-7|few|NA|TRBV2
TGTGCCAGCAGCGTATATAATGAGCAGTACTTC
CASSVYNEQYF
>TRBJ2-3|NA|TRBD2|TRBV4-1
TGCGCCAGCAGCCCGACTAGCGGGGGCCACCCGGATACGCAGTATTTT
CASSPTSGGHPDTQYF
>TRBJ2-7|NA|NA|TRBV3-1
TGTGCCAGCAGCCGACTAGGAAGCCTATACGAGCAGTACTTC
CASSRLGSLYEQYF